This TCR beta chain was sequenced in a study of T cells after yellow fever vaccination. Study in general: SMART-Seq v4 Ultra Low Input prepared libraries from low-cell fractions.

Whole-study findings and limits: Primary-vaccination clones mostly resurfaced post-booster (96% CD4, approximately 89% CD8). Across the CD4 and CD8 compartments, a small share of clonotypes was present in both.

Conversion of TCR transcripts into cDNA relied on 5'RACE template switching, which added a universal primer site and UMIs. TCRdb processed the 5' RACE reads anew with MiXCR; each CDR3 protein has one entry. The table lists about 320,000 distinct CDR3 sequences, about 10% of them singletons, with 3% to 4% in the top ten. This clonotype occurred many times. The antigen remains unidentified. This clonotype was sampled from a man aged 18 to 30 who received the YFV17D yellow fever vaccine. The starting material was CD4+ T cells sorted from PBMCs, obtained 45 days after the yellow fever booster vaccination.

The CDR3 is CASSLAGAYNEQFF. The CDR3 DNA is TGTGCCAGCAGCTTAGCGGGGGCCTACAATGAGCAGTTCTTC. The chain recombines TRBV7-2 with TRBJ2-1; TRBD1 or TRBD2 may be the D gene (5 bases each). Germline V gene sequence: CDR1 SGHTA, CDR2 FQGNSA. Trimming removed 0 bases at V and 2 bases at J, with 5 bases between. The CDR3 sequence is 14 residues long.